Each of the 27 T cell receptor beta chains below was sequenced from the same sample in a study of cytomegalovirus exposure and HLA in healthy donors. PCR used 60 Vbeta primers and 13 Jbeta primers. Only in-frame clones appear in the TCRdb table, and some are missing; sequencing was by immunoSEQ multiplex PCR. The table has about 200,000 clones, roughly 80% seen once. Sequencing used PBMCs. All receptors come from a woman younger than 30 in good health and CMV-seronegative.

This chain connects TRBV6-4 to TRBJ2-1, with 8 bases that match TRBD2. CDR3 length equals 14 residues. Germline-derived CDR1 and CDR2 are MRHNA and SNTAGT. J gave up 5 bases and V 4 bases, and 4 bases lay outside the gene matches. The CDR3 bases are TGTGCCAGCAGTGCGGGAGGGCCTAACAATGAGCAGTTCTTC. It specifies CASSAGGPNNEQFF.

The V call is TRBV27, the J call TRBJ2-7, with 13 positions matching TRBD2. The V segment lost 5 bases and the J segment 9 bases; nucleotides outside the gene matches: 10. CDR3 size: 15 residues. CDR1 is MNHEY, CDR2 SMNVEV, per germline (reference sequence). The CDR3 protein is CASSQTGTSGMVQYF. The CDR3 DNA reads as TGTGCCAGCAGTCAAACCGGGACTAGCGGGATGGTGCAGTACTTC.

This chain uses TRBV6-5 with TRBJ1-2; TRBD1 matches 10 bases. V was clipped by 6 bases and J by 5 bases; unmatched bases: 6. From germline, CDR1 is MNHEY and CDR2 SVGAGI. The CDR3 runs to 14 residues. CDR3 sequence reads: CASRNDRGRYGYTF. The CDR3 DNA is TGTGCCAGCAGAAACGACAGGGGGCGGTATGGCTACACCTTC.

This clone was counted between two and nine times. The CDR3 DNA reads as TGTGCCACAACGGAAACAGGGGGAGGCACTGAAGCTTTCTTT. It translates to CATTETGGGTEAFF. This chain joins TRBV27 and TRBJ1-1; 8 positions match TRBD1. This CDR3 contains 14 residues. CDR1 is MNHEY, CDR2 SMNVEV, per germline (reference sequence). V was pared by 10 bases and J by 4 bases, with 11 bases of the junction left unmatched.

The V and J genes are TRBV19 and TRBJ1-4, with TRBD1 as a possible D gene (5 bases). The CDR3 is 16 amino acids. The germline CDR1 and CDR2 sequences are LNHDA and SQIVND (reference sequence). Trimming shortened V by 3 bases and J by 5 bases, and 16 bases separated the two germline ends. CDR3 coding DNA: TGTGCCAGTAGTATCGGGGGAGGCGGGCTGAATGAAAAACTGTTTTTT. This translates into CASSIGGGGLNEKLFF.

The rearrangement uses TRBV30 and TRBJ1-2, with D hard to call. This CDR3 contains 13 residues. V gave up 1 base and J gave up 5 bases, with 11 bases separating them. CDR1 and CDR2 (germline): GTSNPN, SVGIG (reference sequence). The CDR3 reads CAWSGTARYGYTF. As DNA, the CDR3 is TGTGCCTGGAGTGGAACCGCGCGGTATGGCTACACCTTC.

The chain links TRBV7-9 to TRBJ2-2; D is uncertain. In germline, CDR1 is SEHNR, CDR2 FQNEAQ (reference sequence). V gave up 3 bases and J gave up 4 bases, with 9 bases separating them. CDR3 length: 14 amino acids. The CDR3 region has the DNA TGTGCCAGCAGCTTCGACTCGTTCACCGGGGAGCTGTTTTTT. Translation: CASSFDSFTGELFF. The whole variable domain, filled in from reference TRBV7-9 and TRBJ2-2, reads DTGVSQNPRHKITKRGQNVTFRCDPISEHNRLYWYRQTLGQGPEFLTYFQNEAQLEKSRLLSDRFSAERPKGSFSTLEIQRTEQGDSAMYLCASSFDSFTGELFFGEGSRLTVL.

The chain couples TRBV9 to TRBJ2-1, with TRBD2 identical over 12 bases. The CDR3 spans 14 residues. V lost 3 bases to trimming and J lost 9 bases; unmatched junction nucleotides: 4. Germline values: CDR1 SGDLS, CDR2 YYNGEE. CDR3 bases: TGTGCCAGCAGCGCGACTAGCGGGAGTCCTGAGCAGTTCTTC. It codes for CASSATSGSPEQFF.

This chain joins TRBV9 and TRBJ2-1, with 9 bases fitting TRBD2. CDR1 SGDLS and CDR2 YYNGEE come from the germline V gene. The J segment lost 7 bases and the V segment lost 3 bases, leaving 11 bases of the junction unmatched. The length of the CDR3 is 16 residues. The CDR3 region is CASSANVAGDFNEQFF. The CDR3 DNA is TGTGCCAGCAGCGCTAATGTAGCGGGAGACTTTAATGAGCAGTTCTTC.

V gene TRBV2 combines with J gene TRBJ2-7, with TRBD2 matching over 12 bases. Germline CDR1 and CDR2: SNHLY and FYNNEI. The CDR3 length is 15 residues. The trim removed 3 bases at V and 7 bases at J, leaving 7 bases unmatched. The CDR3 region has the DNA TGTGCCAGCAGTGATAGGACTAGCGGGACCGGGGAGCAGTACTTC. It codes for CASSDRTSGTGEQYF.

The CDR3 region is CATSRDFNSYEQYF. The DNA for the CDR3 is TGTGCCACCAGCAGAGATTTTAATTCCTACGAGCAGTACTTC. This chain links TRBV15 with TRBJ2-5, with D hard to call. The J call may be wrong; the DNA end is better matched by TRBJ2-7. This CDR3 region has 14 residues. The germline gives CDR1 LNHNV, CDR2 YYDKDF (reference sequence).

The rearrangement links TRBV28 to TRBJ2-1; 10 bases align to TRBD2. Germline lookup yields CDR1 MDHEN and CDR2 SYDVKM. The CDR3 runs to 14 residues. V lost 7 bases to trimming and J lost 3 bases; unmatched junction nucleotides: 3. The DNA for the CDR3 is TGTGCCAGCAAGGAGCGGGAGGGCTACAATGAGCAGTTCTTC. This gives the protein CASKEREGYNEQFF.

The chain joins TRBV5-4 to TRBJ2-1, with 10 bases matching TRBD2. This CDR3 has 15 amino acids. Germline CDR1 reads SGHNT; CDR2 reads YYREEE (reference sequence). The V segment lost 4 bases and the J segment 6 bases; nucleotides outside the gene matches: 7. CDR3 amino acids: CASSRQREGRNEQFF. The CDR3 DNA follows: TGTGCCAGCAGCCGGCAGCGGGAGGGCCGCAATGAGCAGTTCTTC. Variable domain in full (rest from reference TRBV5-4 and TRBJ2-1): ETGVTQSPTHLIKTRGQQVTLRCSSQSGHNTVSWYQQALGQGPQFIFQYYREEENGRGNFPPRFSGLQFPNYSSELNVNALELDDSALYLCASSRQREGRNEQFFGPGTRLTVL.

The CDR3 DNA is TGTGCCAGCAGCTCCTCGGAGCGGGAAAGCACAGATACGCAGTATTTT. It yields the protein CASSSSERESTDTQYF. The V and J genes are TRBV7-8 and TRBJ2-3; 7 bases match TRBD2. The junction had 7 bases not matched to a gene; V was cut back by 4 bases and J by 0 bases. Germline V CDR1 and CDR2: SGHVS, FQNEAQ. This CDR3 is built from 16 residues.

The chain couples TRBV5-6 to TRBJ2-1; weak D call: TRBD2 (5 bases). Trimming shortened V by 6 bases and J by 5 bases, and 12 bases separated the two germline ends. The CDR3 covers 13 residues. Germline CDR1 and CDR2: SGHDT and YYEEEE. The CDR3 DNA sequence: TGTGCCAGCATCCTCGACGGGGACAATGAGCAGTTCTTC. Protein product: CASILDGDNEQFF.

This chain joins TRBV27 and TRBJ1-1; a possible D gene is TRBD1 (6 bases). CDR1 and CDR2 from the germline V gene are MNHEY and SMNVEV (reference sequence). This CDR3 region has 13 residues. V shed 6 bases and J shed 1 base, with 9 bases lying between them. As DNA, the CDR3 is TGTGCCAGCAGGCTACAGGGGAACACTGAAGCTTTCTTT. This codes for CASRLQGNTEAFF.

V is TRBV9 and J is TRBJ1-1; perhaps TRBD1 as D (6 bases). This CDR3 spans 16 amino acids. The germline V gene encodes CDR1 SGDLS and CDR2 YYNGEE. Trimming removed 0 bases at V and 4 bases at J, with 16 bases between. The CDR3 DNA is TGTGCCAGCAGCGTAGCTCGAGGGGCAGGGGTCACTGAAGCTTTCTTT. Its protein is CASSVARGAGVTEAFF.

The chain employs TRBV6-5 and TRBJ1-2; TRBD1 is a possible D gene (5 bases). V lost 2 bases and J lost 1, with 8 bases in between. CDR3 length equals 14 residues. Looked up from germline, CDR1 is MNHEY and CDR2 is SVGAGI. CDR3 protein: CASSYTQGNYGYTF. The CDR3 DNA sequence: TGTGCCAGCAGTTACACCCAGGGTAACTATGGCTACACCTTC.

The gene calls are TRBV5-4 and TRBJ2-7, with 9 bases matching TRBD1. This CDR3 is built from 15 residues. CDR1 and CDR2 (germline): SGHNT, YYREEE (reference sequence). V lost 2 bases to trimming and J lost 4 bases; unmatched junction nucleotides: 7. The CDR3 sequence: CASSFGTGFSYEQYV. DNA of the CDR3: TGTGCCAGCAGCTTCGGGACAGGGTTTTCGTACGAGCAGTACGTC.

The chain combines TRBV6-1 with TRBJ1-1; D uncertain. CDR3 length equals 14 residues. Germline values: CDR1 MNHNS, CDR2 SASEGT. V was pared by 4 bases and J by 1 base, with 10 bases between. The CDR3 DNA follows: TGTGCCAGCAGTGTCGGACTAGGGAACACTGAAGCTTTCTTT. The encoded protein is CASSVGLGNTEAFF.

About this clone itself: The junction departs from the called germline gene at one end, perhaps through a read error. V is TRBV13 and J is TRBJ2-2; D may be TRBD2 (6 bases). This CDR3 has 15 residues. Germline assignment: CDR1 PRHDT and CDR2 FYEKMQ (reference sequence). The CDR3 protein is CASRLGGSPPGELFF. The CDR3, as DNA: TGTGCCAGCAGGTTAGGAGGGAGCCCCCCCGGGGAGCTGTTTTTT.

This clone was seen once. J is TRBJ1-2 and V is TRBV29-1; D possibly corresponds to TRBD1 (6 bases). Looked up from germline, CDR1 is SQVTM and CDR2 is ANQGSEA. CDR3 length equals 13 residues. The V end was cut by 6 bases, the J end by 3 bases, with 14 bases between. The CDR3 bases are TGCAGCGTACGACAGGACACCTACTATGGCTACACCTTC. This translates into CSVRQDTYYGYTF.

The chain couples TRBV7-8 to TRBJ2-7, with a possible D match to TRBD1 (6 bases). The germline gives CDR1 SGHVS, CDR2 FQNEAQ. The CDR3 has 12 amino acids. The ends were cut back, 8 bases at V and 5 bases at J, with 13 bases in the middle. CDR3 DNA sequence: TGTGCCAGCGGTTCCCGACAGGACGAGCAGTACTTC. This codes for CASGSRQDEQYF.

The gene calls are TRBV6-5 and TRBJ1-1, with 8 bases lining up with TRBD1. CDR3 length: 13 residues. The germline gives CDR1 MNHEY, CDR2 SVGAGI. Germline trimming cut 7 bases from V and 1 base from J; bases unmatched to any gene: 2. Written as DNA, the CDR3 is TGTGCCAGCACGGGGACAGGGAACACTGAAGCTTTCTTT. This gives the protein CASTGTGNTEAFF.

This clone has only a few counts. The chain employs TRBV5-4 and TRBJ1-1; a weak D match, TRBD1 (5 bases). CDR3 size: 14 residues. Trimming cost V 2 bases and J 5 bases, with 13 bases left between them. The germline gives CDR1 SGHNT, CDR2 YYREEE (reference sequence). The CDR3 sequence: CASSFRGGKTEAFF. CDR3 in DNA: TGTGCCAGCAGCTTCCGGGGGGGAAAGACTGAAGCTTTCTTT.

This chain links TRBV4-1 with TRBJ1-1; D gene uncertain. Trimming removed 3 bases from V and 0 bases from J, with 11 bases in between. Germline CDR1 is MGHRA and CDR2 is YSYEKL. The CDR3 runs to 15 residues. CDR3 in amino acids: CASSQGGQVNTEAFF. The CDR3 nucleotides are TGCGCCAGCAGCCAGGGCGGGCAGGTGAACACTGAAGCTTTCTTT.

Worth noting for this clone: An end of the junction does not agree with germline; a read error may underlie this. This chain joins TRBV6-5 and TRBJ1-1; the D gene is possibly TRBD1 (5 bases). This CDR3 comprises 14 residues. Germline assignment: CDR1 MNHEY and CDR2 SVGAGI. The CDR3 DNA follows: TGTGCCATCAGTGACAGTACCATGAACACTGAAGCTTTCTTT. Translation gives CAISDSTMNTEAFF.